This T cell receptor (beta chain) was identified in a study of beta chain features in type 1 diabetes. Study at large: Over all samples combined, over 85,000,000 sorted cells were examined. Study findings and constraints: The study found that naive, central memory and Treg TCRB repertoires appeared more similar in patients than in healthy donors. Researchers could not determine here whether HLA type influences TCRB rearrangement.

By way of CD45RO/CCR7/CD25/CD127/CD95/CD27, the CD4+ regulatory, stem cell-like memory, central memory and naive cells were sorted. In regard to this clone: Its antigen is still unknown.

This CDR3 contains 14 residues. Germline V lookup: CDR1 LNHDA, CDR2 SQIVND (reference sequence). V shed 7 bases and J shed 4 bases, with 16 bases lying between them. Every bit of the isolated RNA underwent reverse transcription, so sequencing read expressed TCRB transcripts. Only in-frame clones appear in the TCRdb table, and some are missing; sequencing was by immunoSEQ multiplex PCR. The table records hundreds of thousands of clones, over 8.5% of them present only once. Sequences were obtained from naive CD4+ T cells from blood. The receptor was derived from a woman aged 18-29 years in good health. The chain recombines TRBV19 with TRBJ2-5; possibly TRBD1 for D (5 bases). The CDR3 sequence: CASNGIGVGETQYF. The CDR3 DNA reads TGTGCCAGTAACGGTATAGGGGTGGGAGAGACCCAGTACTTC.